This T cell receptor beta chain is from a study of cytotoxic CD8 clonotypes in ibrutinib-treated CLL. Regarding the study as a whole: Private clonotypes, not public ones, expanded at ibrutinib response.

Generated by immunoSEQ multiplex PCR, the TCRdb table keeps only in-frame clones and is missing some. The data hold 160,000 or so clones, with nearly 90% observed a single time. Trimming took off 5 bases at V and 11 bases at J, with 21 bases between the two ends. The CDR3 extends over 14 amino acids. CDR1 is MGHDK and CDR2 is SYGVNS in the germline V gene. Only one count was recorded for this clone. What it binds is unknown. The sample was PBMCs, taken at disease progression, from a patient treated with ibrutinib. The TCR originated in a human donor with chronic lymphocytic leukemia. The chain links TRBV25-1 to TRBJ1-1, with D maybe TRBD1 (5 bases). DNA for the CDR3: TGTGCCAGCAGTTACTCTGGGGGTCGGTTTGTGGCTTTCTTT. Its protein is CASSYSGGRFVAFF. The entire variable domain, with the rest obtained from reference TRBV25-1 and TRBJ1-1, is as follows: EADIYQTPRYLVIGTGKKITLECSQTMGHDKMYWYQQDPGMELHLIHYSYGVNSTEKGDLSSESTVSRIRTEHFPLTLESARPSHTSQYLCASSYSGGRFVAFFGQGTRLTVV.